Listed below are T cell receptor beta chains from one sample, sequenced in a study of CD8 T cells in ankylosing spondylitis. Each CDR3 protein is one row after TCRdb ran MiXCR on the 5' RACE reads. The sample has roughly 48,000 distinct CDR3 sequences; around 7.4% are singletons. Source material: blood, either unsorted or a sorted T cell fraction (not recorded which). These receptors all come from a female donor with ankylosing spondylitis or in good health (not recorded which). CDR3s include the opening cysteine and the closing phenylalanine or tryptophan. Each record gives: J gene, V gene, D gene, CDR3 protein. D genes are given only for firm matches.

>TRBJ2-5|TRBV12-3/TRBV12-4|TRBD1
CASSRSGTGWQETQYF
>TRBJ1-2|TRBV5-1|.
CASSLEGSDYGYTF
>TRBJ1-5|TRBV27|.
CASSSKRGGRSRNQPQHF
>TRBJ2-1|TRBV5-1|.
CASSLLTDTYNEQFF
>TRBJ1-5|TRBV20-1|.
CCARPFEGSDQPQHF
>TRBJ1-1|TRBV2|.
CASSVTGTEAFF
>TRBJ2-3|TRBV29-1|.
CSVEDLGDTDTQYF
>TRBJ1-2|TRBV29-1|.
CSTYEPYQRGYTF
>TRBJ1-2|TRBV11-2|TRBD1
CASSLDRGLVTNYGYTF
>TRBJ1-1|TRBV12-3/TRBV12-4|.
CASSLLEGGNTEAFF
>TRBJ2-5|TRBV7-2|.
CASSHFGETITQYF
>TRBJ2-5|TRBV20-1|.
CSASPIVGPQETQYF
>TRBJ1-2|TRBV20-1|.
CSARDLAGATANYGYTF
>TRBJ1-1|TRBV6-5|TRBD1
CASSQGTGDLNTEAFF
>TRBJ2-1|TRBV4-2|TRBD2
CASSQEPSGGDEQFF
>TRBJ1-4|TRBV10-3|TRBD1
CAISGVQGAEKLFF
>TRBJ1-3|TRBV4-3|.
CASSRGQINSGPGNTIYF
>TRBJ2-1|TRBV7-2|.
CASSLAGTNEQFF
>TRBJ1-1|TRBV2|TRBD1
CATEGQVEAFF
>TRBJ2-5|TRBV7-2|.
CASSLRSLGETQYF
>TRBJ2-2|TRBV3-1|TRBD1
CASSPTGGTGELFF
>TRBJ1-4|TRBV5-1|TRBD1
CASSFQGARDEKLFF
>TRBJ2-1|TRBV3-1|.
CASSKEVPPTRAYNEQFF
>TRBJ1-2|TRBV20-1|.
CSARGGAEKNGYTF
>TRBJ1-6|TRBV7-3|TRBD1
CASSPRTGNSYNSPLHF
>TRBJ2-7|TRBV5-1|.
CASKWEADYEQYF
>TRBJ2-3|TRBV5-1|.
CASSLTGSGVGDTQYF
>TRBJ2-1|TRBV6-6|.
CASSPNPGDGEAQTKSYNEQFF
>TRBJ2-1|TRBV12-3/TRBV12-4|.
CASSLGFYEQFF
>TRBJ2-3|TRBV18|TRBD1
CASSPPRQGADTQYF
>TRBJ1-2|TRBV28|.
CASSQSYGYTF
>TRBJ1-5|TRBV28|TRBD1
CASRDGTGTQPQHF